This TCR beta chain was observed in a study of T-cell reconstitution after alpha-beta-depleted transplantation in children. Points from the study as a whole: Expanded clones from the graft, numbering several hundred, reportedly supplied alpha-beta T cells about two months after transplant.

The CDR3 is made up of 15 amino acids. From germline, CDR1 is SGHDT and CDR2 YYEEEE. V was pared by 0 bases and J by 2 bases, with 11 bases between. The library targeted TCRbeta and was prepared with unique molecular identifiers. TCRdb passed the PCR reads through MiXCR, listing each CDR3 protein once. This sample has roughly 670,000 distinct CDR3 sequences, with about 12% found just once. This clonotype has a count of ten or more. Its antigen is still unknown. This chain links TRBV5-6 with TRBJ2-5; the D gene is possibly TRBD1 (5 bases). The material sequenced was PBMCs, taken before TCRalphabeta/CD19-depleted stem cell transplant. This sequence originates from a girl aged 2 to 9 with congenital amegakaryocytic thrombocytopenia, due to receive a stem cell transplant. Written as DNA, the CDR3 is TGTGCCAGCAGCTTGGACAGGTCGAAACAAGAGACCCAGTACTTC. This encodes CASSLDRSKQETQYF.